The T cell receptor (beta chain) under discussion was sequenced for a study of blood T cell repertoires in COVID-19. On the study more broadly: Whether acute or convalescent, the COVID-19 samples came from the United States, Italy and Spain. T cells, B-cell-depleted T cells, or PBMCs provided the cDNA or gDNA that served as material.

Germline CDR1 and CDR2: WNHNN and SYGVQD (reference sequence). Trimming removed 0 bases at V and 0 bases at J, with 6 bases between. The CDR3 spans 15 residues. Authors' processing steps: The assay estimated nucleated cells by amplifying reference gene primers. Generated by immunoSEQ multiplex PCR, the TCRdb table keeps only in-frame clones and is missing some. That table gives V, J and clone size, and the DNA gave D and trimming. Of 70,000 to 80,000 clones listed, almost 85% are singletons. J is TRBJ1-3 and V is TRBV10-1; D gene unclear. The sequenced sample was peripheral blood. This TCR came from a man between 45 and 60 years old with acute or convalescent COVID-19. The CDR3 nucleotides read TGCGCCAGCAGTGAGTCGGTCAGCTCTGGAAACACCATATATTTT. Amino acid sequence: CASSESVSSGNTIYF.